This T cell receptor beta chain was found in a study of shared clonotypes between healthy human individuals. The study, taken as a whole, reports: Incomplete sequencing of sorted subsets was indicated by rarefaction despite large depth. Non-shared clonotypes were found to have lower generation probabilities than the clonotypes that were shared by all four of the sorted-subset donors.

Germline CDR1 and CDR2: MNHEY and SMNVEV (reference sequence). The ends were cut back, 0 bases at V and 2 bases at J, with 11 bases in the middle. The length of the CDR3 is 15 residues. CD45RO-negative cells were positively selected for CCR7, leaving out terminally differentiated effector memory CD45RA+ cells. For each subset, genomic DNA was distributed in equal portions over several immunoSEQ plates. The data were produced by immunoSEQ multiplex PCR, yet TCRdb's version contains in-frame clones alone and is incomplete. The sample has about 2.1 million clones, 85% to 95% seen once. On this clone: The antigen remains undetermined.

Specimen: naive CD8+ T cells from PBMCs. The rearrangement joins TRBV27 to TRBJ2-7; D gene unclear. The origin of this receptor is a man in his late teens or twenties in good health. Some clones in this sample may be carry-over from other donors' samples. CDR3 in amino acids: CASSLSSYTPYEQYF. The CDR3 DNA sequence: TGTGCCAGCAGTTTATCATCATATACACCCTACGAGCAGTACTTC.